These 16 T cell receptor beta chains were sequenced from one sample in a study of cytomegalovirus exposure and HLA in healthy donors. It was with 60 Vbeta and 13 Jbeta primers that the PCR ran. The table came from immunoSEQ multiplex PCR; TCRdb's copy has only in-frame clones and leaves some out. The data hold roughly 160,000 clones, with roughly three quarters observed a single time. Sequencing was carried out using PBMCs. The origin of the receptors is a man in his late teens or twenties in good health and CMV-seropositive.

This chain links TRBV29-1 with TRBJ2-7; a weak D match, TRBD1 (5 bases). The CDR3 length is 15 residues. V lost 4 bases and J lost 2, with 18 bases in between. Germline V lookup: CDR1 SQVTM, CDR2 ANQGSEA. For the CDR3, the DNA is TGCAGCGTTGCATCCGCAGGGTCATCCGCCTACGAGCAGTACTTC. It codes for CSVASAGSSAYEQYF.

The V and J genes are TRBV7-9 and TRBJ2-5; D is perhaps TRBD1 (5 bases). Germline V gene data show CDR1 as SEHNR and CDR2 as FQNEAQ (reference sequence). This CDR3 region has 13 residues. V was pared by 6 bases and J by 2 bases, with 10 bases between. The CDR3 DNA sequence: TGTGCCAGCAGTAGGGGCAGTCAAGAGACCCAGTACTTC. Protein sequence: CASSRGSQETQYF.

The chain has TRBV7-8 and TRBJ2-7, with 9 bases aligning to TRBD1. This CDR3 contains 15 residues. Per germline, CDR1 SGHVS and CDR2 FQNEAQ. With 8 bases clipped from V and 3 bases from J, the junction kept 11 bases outside the gene matches. CDR3 DNA: TGTGCCAGCCAACTACCGGGACAGGGATACTACGAGCAGTACTTC. It yields the protein CASQLPGQGYYEQYF.

The chain couples TRBV9 to TRBJ2-1; D possibly corresponds to TRBD2 (5 bases). V was clipped by 0 bases and J by 5 bases, with 6 bases between them. Per the germline V gene, CDR1 is SGDLS and CDR2 is YYNGEE. The CDR3 extends over 13 amino acids. The CDR3 DNA follows: TGTGCCAGCAGCGTAGGAGGGAACAATGAGCAGTTCTTC. Translated, it gives CASSVGGNNEQFF. Using reference TRBV9 and TRBJ2-1 for the parts outside the CDR3, the full variable domain is DSGVTQTPKHLITATGQRVTLRCSPRSGDLSVYWYQQSLDQGLQFLIQYYNGEERAKGNILERFSAQQFPDLHSELNLSSLELGDSALYFCASSVGGNNEQFFGPGTRLTVL.

The CDR3 loop reads CASSVGSGAGVGYEQFF. The CDR3 region has the DNA TGTGCCAGCAGCGTAGGGTCAGGAGCGGGAGTGGGATATGAGCAGTTCTTC. This chain joins TRBV9 and TRBJ2-1; 8 nucleotides line up with TRBD2. Germline lookup yields CDR1 SGDLS and CDR2 YYNGEE. Trimming took 0 bases from V and 8 from J; bases not matched to a gene: 13. The CDR3 runs to 17 residues.

In its sample, this clone was seen a few times. The chain employs TRBV7-9 and TRBJ2-2; D remains unclear. Trimming removed 0 bases from V and 6 bases from J, with 5 bases in between. CDR3 size: 13 residues. Per the germline V gene, CDR1 is SEHNR and CDR2 is FQNEAQ (reference sequence). As DNA, the CDR3 is TGTGCCAGCAGCTTAGCAATCTCCGGGGAGCTGTTTTTT. Encoded protein: CASSLAISGELFF. The entire variable domain, with the rest obtained from reference TRBV7-9 and TRBJ2-2, is as follows: DTGVSQNPRHKITKRGQNVTFRCDPISEHNRLYWYRQTLGQGPEFLTYFQNEAQLEKSRLLSDRFSAERPKGSFSTLEIQRTEQGDSAMYLCASSLAISGELFFGEGSRLTVL.

The genes are TRBV7-9 and TRBJ2-5, with D perhaps matching TRBD2 (5 bases). The J call could be wrong; TRBJ2-7 is a better fit for the DNA end. Germline V gene data show CDR1 as SEHNR and CDR2 as FQNEAQ (reference sequence). This CDR3 is 13 amino acids long. DNA for the CDR3: TGTGCCAGCAGCTCCGGGGTCTCCTACGAGCAGTACTTC. Translating gives CASSSGVSYEQYF.

V is TRBV6-5 and J is TRBJ1-1; D gene ambiguous. The CDR3 has 15 residues. Between the trimmed V and J ends, which lost 0 bases and 3 bases, there was a span of 11 bases. Germline values: CDR1 MNHEY, CDR2 SVGAGI. CDR3 amino acids: CASSYSNWGDTEAFF. CDR3 in DNA: TGTGCCAGCAGTTACTCGAACTGGGGAGACACTGAAGCTTTCTTT.

V and J are TRBV6-5 and TRBJ1-1, with D perhaps matching TRBD1 (5 bases). Germline V gene data show CDR1 as MNHEY and CDR2 as SVGAGI. CDR3 length: 15 residues. V was clipped by 5 bases and J by 1 base, with 14 bases between them. The DNA of the CDR3 is TGTGCCAGCAGTAACCAGGGTTCGACGAACACTGAAGCTTTCTTT. Translation gives CASSNQGSTNTEAFF.

This sequence joins TRBV11-3 and TRBJ2-2, with 8 bases aligning to TRBD1. This CDR3 has 17 residues. CDR1 is SGHNT, CDR2 YENEEA, per germline. Trimming cost V 1 base and J 1 base; bases outside gene matches: 5. The CDR3 loop is CASSLVTGTGNTGELFF. CDR3 DNA: TGTGCCAGCAGCTTAGTTACCGGGACAGGGAACACCGGGGAGCTGTTTTTT.

A few counts support this clone. J is TRBJ2-1 and V is TRBV6-5; 8 bases line up with TRBD1. The CDR3 runs to 14 residues. The V and J ends lost 8 bases and 9 bases, in that order; junction bases with no gene match: 12. CDR1 is MNHEY and CDR2 is SVGAGI in the germline V gene. In DNA, the CDR3 is TGTGCCAGCGCGATCGGCAGGGGGCCTAGTGAGCAGTTCTTC. Protein sequence: CASAIGRGPSEQFF.

The chain links TRBV13 to TRBJ2-3; TRBD2 agrees at 9 bases. The V gene's germline CDR1 is PRHDT and CDR2 FYEKMQ (reference sequence). Trimming cost V 3 bases and J 2 bases; bases outside gene matches: 9. This CDR3 has 17 residues. The CDR3: CASSFRLAGGPTDTQYF. As DNA, the CDR3 is TGTGCCAGCAGCTTTCGCCTCGCGGGGGGGCCCACAGATACGCAGTATTTT.

The V and J genes are TRBV19 and TRBJ2-5; TRBD1 matches at 7 bases. J lost 4 bases, V lost 6 bases, and 8 bases had no gene match. The CDR3 length is 14 residues. Germline CDR1 LNHDA, CDR2 SQIVND (reference sequence). The CDR3 sequence: CASRSEGGSETQYF. DNA of the CDR3: TGTGCCAGTAGATCAGAAGGGGGCTCAGAGACCCAGTACTTC. The complete variable domain, with remaining parts taken from reference TRBV19 and TRBJ2-5, reads DGGITQSPKYLFRKEGQNVTLSCEQNLNHDAMYWYRQDPGQGLRLIYYSQIVNDFQKGDIAEGYSVSREKKESFPLTVTSAQKNPTAFYLCASRSEGGSETQYFGPGTRLLVL.

In the case of this clone: Other DNA sequences in this specimen translate into the identical CDR3. The rearrangement uses TRBV7-3 and TRBJ1-6; 8 positions agree with TRBD1. With 5 bases clipped from V and 9 bases from J, the junction kept 6 bases outside the gene matches. The CDR3 sequence is 14 residues long. CDR1 is SGHTA and CDR2 is FQGTGA in the germline V gene. CDR3 nucleotides: TGTGCCAGCAGCCCAACAGGGGGACGTTCACCCCTCCACTTT. Protein: CASSPTGGRSPLHF.

This rearrangement joins TRBV18 to TRBJ2-7; D is ambiguous. CDR1 is KGHSH, CDR2 LQKENI, per germline. The CDR3 sequence is 12 residues long. V lost 5 bases to trimming and J lost 2 bases, with 7 bases between them. CDR3 nucleotide sequence: TGTGCCAGCTCATCGCTACCCTACGAGCAGTACTTC. This sequence encodes CASSSLPYEQYF.

This chain joins TRBV6-4 and TRBJ1-6; the match to TRBD1 covers 7 bases. Germline V CDR1 and CDR2: MRHNA, SNTAGT. CDR3 length: 15 residues. With V trimmed by 5 bases and J by 10 bases, 11 bases remained unmatched. In nucleotides, the CDR3 is TGTGCCAGCAGTCCTGGGACAGTCCGCGGCTCACCCCTCCACTTT. Translation gives CASSPGTVRGSPLHF.